The 20 T cell receptor beta chains below all came from one sample that was sequenced in a study of control samples from healthy donors and cancer patients. Generated by immunoSEQ multiplex PCR, the TCRdb table keeps only in-frame clones and is missing some. The data contain 90,000 or so clones, 88% of them singletons. Sequencing was carried out using blood. The source of these receptors is a woman aged 70 to 79 in good health.

This clone showed up just a few times. The rearrangement uses TRBV9 and TRBJ1-4, with TRBD1 as a possible D gene (5 bases). The CDR3 contains 15 residues. V lost 4 bases and J lost 7, with 17 bases in between. Germline CDR1 is SGDLS and CDR2 is YYNGEE. The CDR3: CASSPGGGDSEKLFF. The CDR3 coding sequence is TGTGCCAGCAGCCCAGGTGGAGGGGATAGTGAAAAACTGTTTTTT.

This rearrangement joins TRBV6-4 to TRBJ2-1; TRBD2 matches 8 bases. CDR3 length: 15 residues. Germline CDR1 MRHNA, CDR2 SNTAGT. V lost 2 bases to trimming and J lost 7 bases; unmatched junction nucleotides: 7. The CDR3 sequence: CASSDTSSGSNEQFF. The DNA for the CDR3 is TGTGCCAGCAGTGACACTTCTAGCGGGTCTAATGAGCAGTTCTTC.

The genes are TRBV5-1 and TRBJ2-3; weak D call: TRBD1 (5 bases). Germline values: CDR1 SGHRS, CDR2 YFSETQ. This CDR3 is 15 amino acids long. Between the trimmed V and J ends, which lost 4 bases and 2 bases, there was a span of 14 bases. CDR3 amino acids: CASSPGQGNTDTQYF. The DNA for the CDR3 is TGCGCCAGCAGCCCCGGGCAGGGAAACACAGATACGCAGTATTTT.

This chain's CDR3 is CASSLIGWAGEQFF. The CDR3 DNA follows: TGTGCCAGCAGCTTGATTGGTTGGGCGGGAGAGCAGTTCTTC. The chain carries TRBV7-8 and TRBJ2-1; a weak D match, TRBD2 (6 bases). The germline gives CDR1 SGHVS, CDR2 FQNEAQ. V was shortened by 3 bases and J by 10 bases, with 16 bases between the two germline ends. The CDR3 length is 14 residues.

The chain links TRBV7-2 to TRBJ1-2; 8 bases fit TRBD1. The ends lost 5 bases at V and 4 bases at J; junction bases unmatched: 12. The CDR3 spans 16 residues. In germline, CDR1 is SGHTA, CDR2 FQGNSA. The CDR3 spells CASSRGQGQVTYGYTF. The CDR3 DNA reads as TGTGCCAGCAGCAGAGGACAGGGCCAAGTAACCTATGGCTACACCTTC.

The genes are TRBV4-3 and TRBJ2-1; D perhaps matches TRBD2 (6 bases). There are 16 residues in the CDR3. V was trimmed by 0 bases and J by 3 bases, leaving 12 bases between them. Germline V CDR1 and CDR2: LGHNA, YSLEER. CDR3 protein: CASSQDRSGFYNEQFF. In DNA form, the CDR3 reads TGCGCCAGCAGCCAAGACCGTAGCGGCTTCTACAATGAGCAGTTCTTC.

This clone showed up just a few times. The CDR3 protein is CASSKQGNSYNEQFF. The CDR3 DNA reads TGTGCCAGCAGTAAACAGGGAAACTCCTACAATGAGCAGTTCTTC. The chain uses TRBV6-6 and TRBJ2-1, with D possibly TRBD1 on 6 matching bases. V was trimmed by 5 bases and J by 0 bases, leaving 11 bases between them. Germline loops: CDR1 MNHNY, CDR2 SVGAGI (reference sequence). This CDR3 is built from 15 residues.

The gene calls are TRBV2 and TRBJ1-5, with a weak D call TRBD1 (6 bases). Germline CDR1 reads SNHLY; CDR2 reads FYNNEI. Trimming removed 1 base at V and 2 bases at J, with 6 bases between. CDR3 size: 14 residues. The CDR3 bases are TGTGCCAGCAGTGAAGGACAGGGCAATCAGCCCCAGCATTTT. The encoded protein is CASSEGQGNQPQHF.

This clone showed up just a few times. J is TRBJ1-1 and V is TRBV18, with a tentative D call TRBD1 (6 bases). Deletions cut 5 bases from V and 1 base from J, with 11 bases between. Germline loops: CDR1 KGHSH, CDR2 LQKENI. This CDR3 contains 14 residues. The CDR3 region has the DNA TGTGCCAGCTCAGACTCCAGGGGGAACACTGAAGCTTTCTTT. This gives the protein CASSDSRGNTEAFF. Based on the CDR3 plus reference TRBV18 and TRBJ1-1, the full variable domain is NAGVMQNPRHLVRRRGQEARLRCSPMKGHSHVYWYRQLPEEGLKFMVYLQKENIIDESGMPKERFSAEFPKEGPSILRIQQVVRGDSAAYFCASSDSRGNTEAFFGQGTRLTVV.

The chain couples TRBV19 to TRBJ1-5, with 7 bases that match TRBD1. Germline CDR1 LNHDA, CDR2 SQIVND (reference sequence). CDR3 size: 13 residues. With V trimmed by 5 bases and J by 7 bases, 5 bases remained unmatched. DNA for the CDR3: TGTGCCAGTAGTGGGACAGCACAACAGCCCCAGCATTTT. It yields the protein CASSGTAQQPQHF.

The J gene is TRBJ2-5, the V gene TRBV6-2 or TRBV6-3; D may be TRBD2 (5 bases). Germline V gene data show CDR1 as MNHEY and CDR2 as SVGEGT. Trimming took 6 bases from V and 12 from J, leaving 17 bases between them. This CDR3 region has 12 residues. The CDR3 bases are TGTGCCAGCAGCCTCCAACGGGATTGGGAGTACTTC. It codes for CASSLQRDWEYF.

The genes are TRBV9 and TRBJ2-2, with 8 bases lining up with TRBD2. CDR3 length: 19 amino acids. Trimming at V came to 0 bases and at J to 3 bases, leaving 13 bases not matched to a gene. The germline V gene encodes CDR1 SGDLS and CDR2 YYNGEE. DNA of the CDR3: TGTGCCAGCAGCGTAGAGGCGGGGGGCAGGGCGGATTACACCGGGGAGCTGTTTTTT. This codes for CASSVEAGGRADYTGELFF.

The rearrangement links TRBV18 to TRBJ1-1; D ambiguous. V shed 0 bases and J shed 4 bases, with 12 bases lying between them. Germline CDR1 and CDR2: KGHSH and LQKENI. The CDR3 has 15 residues. The CDR3 reads CASSPPTGWTTEAFF. In DNA form, the CDR3 reads TGTGCCAGCTCACCACCTACGGGGTGGACCACTGAAGCTTTCTTT.

The chain couples TRBV14 to TRBJ1-3, with D possibly matching TRBD1 (6 bases). The V end was cut by 5 bases, the J end by 2 bases, with 19 bases between. Germline CDR1 is SGHDN and CDR2 is FVKESK. The CDR3 has 17 residues. The CDR3 protein is CASSDLGTRGPGNTIYF. Here the CDR3 DNA reads TGTGCCAGCAGCGACCTCGGGACTCGGGGGCCTGGAAACACCATATATTTT.

The rearrangement links TRBV6-5 to TRBJ1-1; D perhaps matches TRBD1 (5 bases). Trimming left V 10 bases short and J 5 bases short, with 20 bases between. The germline gives CDR1 MNHEY, CDR2 SVGAGI. The CDR3 spans 14 residues. Here the CDR3 reads CATIPPWGGTEAFF. The DNA for the CDR3 is TGTGCCACCATACCGCCATGGGGCGGAACTGAAGCTTTCTTT.

This clone was recorded once. The genes are TRBV18 and TRBJ2-1; 9 bases align to TRBD2. With 4 bases clipped from V and 6 bases from J, the junction kept 1 base outside the gene matches. Germline CDR1 and CDR2: KGHSH and LQKENI. The CDR3 runs 13 residues. Here the CDR3 DNA reads TGTGCCAGCTCACTTAGCGGGAGCAATGAGCAGTTCTTC. This translates into CASSLSGSNEQFF.

This chain connects TRBV15 to TRBJ1-2, with a tentative D call TRBD1 (5 bases). This CDR3 region has 14 residues. Looked up from germline, CDR1 is LNHNV and CDR2 is YYDKDF (reference sequence). The CDR3: CGTSRAVGPYGYTF. The CDR3 nucleotides read TGTGGTACCAGCAGGGCCGTTGGACCCTATGGCTACACCTTC.

The chain employs TRBV3-1 (or the pseudogene TRBV3-2) and TRBJ2-7; D call uncertain. CDR1 LGHDT and CDR2 YNNKEL come from the germline V gene (reference sequence). Trimming pared 1 base from V and 3 bases from J, leaving 10 bases between. The CDR3 has 14 amino acids. This CDR3 reads CASSQGHTRYEQYF. The CDR3 nucleotides read TGTGCCAGCAGCCAAGGGCACACTCGCTACGAGCAGTACTTC.

The chain uses TRBV6-1 and TRBJ1-1, with D possibly matching TRBD1 (5 bases). Germline loops: CDR1 MNHNS, CDR2 SASEGT. Trimming pared 2 bases from V and 5 bases from J, leaving 24 bases between. CDR3 length: 18 residues. CDR3 sequence (DNA): TGTGCCAGCAGTGAACGGCCCCCTCCGGGGGGGTTTGGGACTGAAGCTTTCTTT. It specifies CASSERPPPGGFGTEAFF.

This rearrangement joins TRBV14 to TRBJ2-2; TRBD1 matches 7 bases. There are 16 residues in the CDR3. Trimming cost V 4 bases and J 2 bases; bases outside gene matches: 7. Germline V gives CDR1 SGHDN, CDR2 FVKESK. The CDR3 spells CASSRHRDSNTGELFF. The CDR3, as DNA: TGTGCCAGCAGCCGCCATAGGGACAGCAACACCGGGGAGCTGTTTTTT. The variable domain in full, completed from reference TRBV14 and TRBJ2-2, reads EAGVTQFPSHSVIEKGQTVTLRCDPISGHDNLYWYRRVMGKEIKFLLHFVKESKQDESGMPNNRFLAERTGGTYSTLKVQPAELEDSGVYFCASSRHRDSNTGELFFGEGSRLTVL.